These T cell receptor beta chains were read from a single sample in a study of T cells after posttransplantation cyclophosphamide. Sequenced by immunoSEQ multiplex PCR; TCRdb stores in-frame clones only, minus some. The sample is made up of roughly 41,000 clones, none counted only once. The sample was PBMCs. The source of these receptors is a man aged 25 to 45 in good health and a related stem cell transplant donor. Each CDR3 is given with its conserved first and last residue. Fields, in order: J gene, D gene, V gene, clone size, CDR3 protein, CDR3 DNA. A D gene is named only where the DNA matches it firmly. Clone size is not always given. Where it is, it says once, few, many or a class for expanded clones.

J: TRBJ1-5; D: NA; V: TRBV6-5; size: NA; CDR3: CASSVWGGSAQHF; DNA: TGTGCCAGCTCAGTTTGGGGGGGGTCAGCCCAGCATTTT
J: TRBJ1-5; D: NA; V: TRBV4-1; size: many; CDR3: CASTSVLGAGQPQHF; DNA: TGCGCCAGCACCTCGGTTTTGGGGGCCGGTCAGCCCCAGCATTTT
J: TRBJ2-7; D: NA; V: TRBV5-1; size: many; CDR3: CASSFSNEQYF; DNA: TGCGCCAGCAGCTTTAGTAACGAGCAGTACTTC
J: TRBJ2-1; D: TRBD2; V: TRBV5-1; size: few; CDR3: CASSGLAGVYNEQFF; DNA: TGCGCCAGCAGCGGGCTAGCGGGGGTCTACAATGAGCAGTTCTTC
J: TRBJ2-2; D: NA; V: TRBV7-2; size: many; CDR3: CASSLIGANTGELFF; DNA: TGTGCCAGCAGCTTAATCGGGGCGAACACCGGGGAGCTGTTTTTT
J: TRBJ2-5; D: TRBD1; V: TRBV7-2; size: NA; CDR3: CASSLRQGAGETQYF; DNA: TGTGCCAGCAGCCTCCGACAGGGGGCCGGGGAGACCCAGTACTTC
J: TRBJ1-1; D: NA; V: TRBV5-1; size: many; CDR3: CASSPTGNLNTEAFF; DNA: TGCGCCAGCAGCCCAACAGGGAATCTTAACACTGAAGCTTTCTTT
J: TRBJ1-1; D: NA; V: TRBV5-1; size: many; CDR3: CASSLGVYDSEAFF; DNA: TGCGCCAGCAGCTTAGGGGTGTATGATTCTGAAGCTTTCTTT
J: TRBJ2-1; D: NA; V: TRBV5-5; size: many; CDR3: CASSQHGGHSLEQFF; DNA: TGTGCCAGCAGCCAACACGGGGGGCACTCACTTGAGCAGTTCTTC
J: TRBJ2-7; D: NA; V: TRBV12-3/TRBV12-4; size: many; CDR3: CASSLEAVYEQYF; DNA: TGTGCCAGCAGTTTAGAGGCGGTCTACGAGCAGTACTTC
J: TRBJ2-5; D: TRBD1; V: TRBV10-3; size: many; CDR3: CAISTSGTGEKETQYF; DNA: TGTGCCATCAGTACATCCGGGACAGGGGAGAAAGAGACCCAGTACTTC
J: TRBJ2-1; D: NA; V: TRBV5-5; size: many; CDR3: CASSLVHGGEQFF; DNA: TGTGCCAGCAGCTTGGTTCACGGAGGGGAGCAGTTCTTC
J: TRBJ2-1; D: NA; V: TRBV7-9; size: many; CDR3: CASSSRQGVGNEQFF; DNA: TGTGCCAGCAGCTCGCGTCAGGGAGTGGGGAATGAGCAGTTCTTC
J: TRBJ2-2; D: NA; V: TRBV19; size: many; CDR3: CASSLLTGELFF; DNA: TGTGCCAGTAGTCTTCTCACCGGGGAGCTGTTTTTT
J: TRBJ2-1; D: TRBD2; V: TRBV5-1; size: many; CDR3: CASSSRTSGGISSYNEQFF; DNA: TGCGCCAGCAGCTCGAGGACTAGCGGGGGTATTAGCTCCTACAATGAGCAGTTCTTC
J: TRBJ1-5; D: TRBD1; V: TRBV19; size: many; CDR3: CASSMTGGEQPQHF; DNA: TGTGCCAGTAGTATGACAGGGGGCGAACAGCCCCAGCATTTT
J: TRBJ1-1; D: TRBD1; V: TRBV5-1; size: many; CDR3: CASSVGTGGLNTEAFF; DNA: TGCGCCAGCAGCGTGGGGACAGGGGGCTTGAACACTGAAGCTTTCTTT
J: TRBJ2-1; D: NA; V: TRBV6-5; size: many; CDR3: CASSYAGVGRNEQFF; DNA: TGTGCCAGCAGTTACGCAGGGGTAGGTCGCAATGAGCAGTTCTTC
J: TRBJ2-1; D: TRBD2; V: TRBV11-2; size: many; CDR3: CASSGRGGKDEQFF; DNA: TGTGCCAGCAGCGGCCGGGGGGGCAAGGATGAGCAGTTCTTC
J: TRBJ2-1; D: TRBD1; V: TRBV7-9; size: many; CDR3: CASSAGQGFYNEQFF; DNA: TGTGCCAGCAGCGCGGGACAGGGGTTCTACAATGAGCAGTTCTTC
J: TRBJ1-2; D: NA; V: TRBV28; size: many; CDR3: CASSYTGPSLGVHYGYTF; DNA: TGTGCCAGCAGTTATACCGGGCCTAGCCTCGGGGTTCACTATGGCTACACCTTC
J: TRBJ1-2; D: NA; V: TRBV5-1; size: many; CDR3: CASRLRSTEHYGYTF; DNA: TGCGCCAGCAGGTTGAGGTCCACAGAACACTATGGCTACACCTTC
J: TRBJ2-7; D: TRBD1; V: TRBV9; size: NA; CDR3: CASSPDRGTYEQYF; DNA: TGTGCCAGCAGCCCTGACAGGGGGACCTACGAGCAGTACTTC
J: TRBJ2-4; D: NA; V: TRBV19; size: many; CDR3: CASSIVSGSIQYF; DNA: TGTGCCAGTAGTATAGTATCCGGGTCCATTCAGTACTTC
J: TRBJ1-1; D: NA; V: TRBV29-1; size: many; CDR3: CSVERDTEAFF; DNA: TGCAGCGTTGAAAGGGACACTGAAGCTTTCTTT
J: TRBJ2-1; D: TRBD1; V: TRBV5-1; size: many; CDR3: CASSSRRDRGNNEQFF; DNA: TGCGCCAGCAGCTCCCGCCGGGACAGGGGGAACAATGAGCAGTTCTTC
J: TRBJ1-6; D: TRBD1; V: TRBV28; size: many; CDR3: CASTSDRGLSGNSPLHF; DNA: TGTGCCAGCACCTCGGACAGGGGGCTAAGTGGGAATTCACCCCTCCACTTT
J: TRBJ2-1; D: TRBD2; V: TRBV29-1; size: few; CDR3: CSVGGLLAGGPKFDYNEQFF; DNA: TGCAGCGTCGGCGGCTTACTAGCGGGGGGACCCAAATTTGATTACAATGAGCAGTTCTTC
J: TRBJ1-4; D: TRBD1; V: TRBV2; size: NA; CDR3: CASSETGGALRKKLFF; DNA: TGTGCCAGCAGTGAGACAGGGGGCGCTTTAAGGAAAAAACTGTTTTTT
J: TRBJ1-5; D: NA; V: TRBV7-3; size: few; CDR3: CASSLDRPQHF; DNA: TGTGCCAGCAGCCTCGACAGGCCCCAGCATTTT
J: TRBJ2-5; D: TRBD1; V: TRBV6-1; size: many; CDR3: CAIQGALEETQYF; DNA: TGTGCCATCCAGGGGGCTTTGGAGGAGACCCAGTACTTC
J: TRBJ2-3; D: NA; V: TRBV18; size: many; CDR3: CAKILADTQYF; DNA: TGTGCCAAGATTTTAGCAGATACGCAGTATTTT
J: TRBJ2-5; D: TRBD2; V: TRBV4-1; size: medium-sized; CDR3: CASSALAGAQETQYF; DNA: TGCGCCAGCAGCGCTCTAGCGGGGGCTCAAGAGACCCAGTACTTC
J: TRBJ2-2; D: NA; V: TRBV9; size: many; CDR3: CASSVGASANTGELFF; DNA: TGTGCCAGCAGCGTAGGCGCCAGCGCGAACACCGGGGAGCTGTTTTTT
J: TRBJ1-1; D: TRBD1; V: TRBV11-2; size: NA; CDR3: CASSPGDRINTEAFF; DNA: TGTGCCAGCAGCCCGGGGGACAGGATTAACACTGAAGCTTTCTTT
J: TRBJ1-1; D: NA; V: TRBV6-6; size: many; CDR3: CATVIDSPEAFF; DNA: TGTGCCACAGTAATCGACAGCCCTGAAGCTTTCTTT
J: TRBJ2-7; D: NA; V: TRBV5-6; size: many; CDR3: CASSSSGSYEQYF; DNA: TGTGCCAGCAGCTCCTCGGGGTCCTACGAGCAGTACTTC
J: TRBJ2-3; D: NA; V: TRBV2; size: few; CDR3: CASSVSEGRWGTDTQYF; DNA: TGTGCCAGCAGTGTGTCGGAGGGTCGCTGGGGCACAGATACGCAGTATTTT
J: TRBJ1-2; D: TRBD1; V: TRBV9; size: few; CDR3: CASTPGQHYGYTF; DNA: TGTGCCAGCACCCCGGGACAGCACTATGGCTACACCTTC
J: TRBJ1-1; D: NA; V: TRBV4-3; size: many; CDR3: CASSQDTPRQSWNTEAFF; DNA: TGCGCCAGCAGCCAAGATACTCCCAGGCAGTCATGGAACACTGAAGCTTTCTTT
J: TRBJ1-5; D: NA; V: TRBV7-2; size: many; CDR3: CASSLATGQPQHF; DNA: TGTGCCAGCAGCTTAGCCACGGGGCAGCCCCAGCATTTT
J: TRBJ1-4; D: TRBD1; V: TRBV15; size: many; CDR3: CATSNLQTGIGEKLFF; DNA: TGTGCCACCAGCAATCTCCAGACAGGGATCGGTGAAAAACTGTTTTTT
J: TRBJ1-4; D: NA; V: TRBV7-2; size: many; CDR3: CASSFMGRGEKLFF; DNA: TGTGCCAGCAGCTTTATGGGGCGTGGTGAAAAACTGTTTTTT